One sample yielded the 26 T cell receptor beta chains listed below, sequenced in a study of cytomegalovirus exposure and HLA in healthy donors. This PCR relied on a set of 60 Vbeta primers and 13 Jbeta primers. The assay was immunoSEQ multiplex PCR, and TCRdb's table has in-frame clones only and misses some. This sample carries approximately 250,000 clones, 70% to 90% of them seen once, and the ten largest clones take 0.24%. The sequencing input was PBMCs. These TCRs come from a girl aged 2 to 10 in good health and CMV-seronegative.

The rearrangement joins TRBV15 to TRBJ1-2; maybe TRBD1 (6 bases). Germline CDR1 LNHNV, CDR2 YYDKDF (reference sequence). This CDR3 comprises 14 residues. Trimming shortened V by 5 bases and J by 2 bases, and 12 bases separated the two germline ends. CDR3 nucleotide sequence: TGTGCCACCAGCCGTGGGGGCCCAAACTATGGCTACACCTTC. This gives the protein CATSRGGPNYGYTF.

On this clone: Mismatch with germline at one junction end may stem from a read error. The same CDR3 also results from other DNA sequences found in this sample. The V and J genes are TRBV27 and TRBJ1-1; D is possibly TRBD1 (6 bases). The V gene's germline CDR1 is MNHEY and CDR2 SMNVEV (reference sequence). The CDR3 spans 14 residues. The CDR3 here is CASSLGRGRTEAFF. The CDR3 coding sequence is TGTGCCAGCAGTTTAGGTAGGGGGAGAACTGAGGCTTTCTTT.

V and J are TRBV14 and TRBJ1-1; the D gene is possibly TRBD1 (6 bases). Germline loops: CDR1 SGHDN, CDR2 FVKESK. Deletions cut 0 bases from V and 5 bases from J, with 13 bases between. This CDR3 has 15 residues. The CDR3, as DNA: TGTGCCAGCAGCCAAGAAGGGGGTCGAGGAACTGAAGCTTTCTTT. Encoded protein: CASSQEGGRGTEAFF.

This sequence joins TRBV19 and TRBJ1-2; the match to TRBD1 covers 12 bases. The CDR3 contains 19 residues. CDR1 LNHDA and CDR2 SQIVND come from the germline V gene (reference sequence). The V gene end was trimmed by 5 bases and the J gene end by 2 bases; junction bases not matched to a gene: 15. The chain's CDR3 is CASSSGAGQGAIWNYGYTF. CDR3 nucleotide sequence: TGTGCCAGTAGTTCAGGGGCGGGACAGGGGGCGATTTGGAACTATGGCTACACCTTC.

This clone was picked up a small number of times. V and J are TRBV5-4 and TRBJ2-3; D unclear. The germline CDR1 and CDR2 sequences are SGHNT and YYREEE (reference sequence). The CDR3 has 12 residues. V was pared by 0 bases and J by 5 bases, with 4 bases between. Here the CDR3 DNA reads TGTGCCAGCAGCTTGGTCCTAGATACGCAGTATTTT. It specifies CASSLVLDTQYF.

This clone occurred a few times. This chain joins TRBV27 and TRBJ1-5, with D maybe TRBD1 (5 bases). Trimming pared 0 bases from V and 4 bases from J, leaving 13 bases between. The germline gives CDR1 MNHEY, CDR2 SMNVEV (reference sequence). The CDR3 totals 16 residues. CDR3 loop: CASSLSWGDENQPQHF. The DNA of the CDR3 is TGTGCCAGCAGTTTATCGTGGGGGGACGAAAATCAGCCCCAGCATTTT.

The gene calls are TRBV2 and TRBJ2-7; D unclear. V was clipped by 9 bases and J by 6 bases, with 21 bases between them. Germline CDR1 SNHLY, CDR2 FYNNEI. CDR3 length: 14 residues. CDR3 in amino acids: CASQSPEMASEQYF. For the CDR3, the DNA is TGTGCCAGTCAGTCGCCCGAAATGGCCTCCGAGCAGTACTTC.

This sequence joins TRBV20-1 and TRBJ2-5; D gene unclear. CDR1 and CDR2 (germline): DFQATT, SNEGSKA (reference sequence). V was trimmed by 3 bases and J by 2 bases, leaving 4 bases between them. CDR3 size: 11 residues. CDR3 residues: CSASTQETQYF. CDR3 in DNA: TGCAGTGCTAGCACACAAGAGACCCAGTACTTC.

The chain couples TRBV9 to TRBJ2-1; 10 bases map to TRBD2. J gave up 7 bases and V 3 bases, and 7 bases lay outside the gene matches. This CDR3 spans 15 amino acids. Germline CDR1 SGDLS, CDR2 YYNGEE. The CDR3 protein is CASSGLHSGGNEQFF. CDR3 in DNA: TGTGCCAGCAGCGGCCTACATAGCGGGGGGAATGAGCAGTTCTTC.

This clone was picked up one time. J is TRBJ2-3 and V is TRBV6-5, with 7 bases that match TRBD1. The CDR3 is 16 amino acids. The V and J ends lost 2 bases and 7 bases, in that order; junction bases with no gene match: 12. Germline V gene data show CDR1 as MNHEY and CDR2 as SVGAGI. Written as DNA, the CDR3 is TGTGCCAGCAGTTACGCGGACAGGCTAGTTTGGTATACGCAGTATTTT. It specifies CASSYADRLVWYTQYF.

This clone was counted once. The gene calls are TRBV27 and TRBJ1-5; TRBD1 is a possible D gene (6 bases). CDR3 length: 18 residues. The V and J ends lost 6 bases and 0 bases respectively, with 21 bases between them. Germline CDR1 is MNHEY and CDR2 is SMNVEV (reference sequence). CDR3 DNA sequence: TGTGCCAGCAGAACAAGGACCAGGGGACGACATAGCAATCAGCCCCAGCATTTT. Protein sequence: CASRTRTRGRHSNQPQHF.

The J gene is TRBJ2-7, the V gene TRBV6-1; D is unresolved. Trimming pared 3 bases from V and 5 bases from J, leaving 11 bases between. The length of the CDR3 is 13 residues. Germline loops: CDR1 MNHNS, CDR2 SASEGT. CDR3 in DNA: TGTGCCAGCAGTGATGGTGGTCGGGACGAGCAGTACTTC. It codes for CASSDGGRDEQYF.

J is TRBJ1-1 and V is TRBV29-1, with a weak D call TRBD1 (6 bases). This CDR3 contains 14 residues. Germline V gene lookup returns CDR1 SQVTM and CDR2 ANQGSEA. V dropped 2 bases and J dropped 5 bases, with 15 bases sitting between them. In DNA form, the CDR3 reads TGCAGCGTTGAAAACAGGGAAGGAAGGACTGAAGCTTTCTTT. Translating gives CSVENREGRTEAFF.

The chain carries TRBV5-4 and TRBJ2-5; the match to TRBD1 covers 8 bases. The DNA matches TRBJ2-7 better at its end, which makes the J call doubtful. The CDR3 loop spans 15 amino acids. Germline V gene lookup returns CDR1 SGHNT and CDR2 YYREEE (reference sequence). The CDR3 is CASSLDPGGPYEQYF. The CDR3 DNA is TGTGCCAGCAGCCTGGATCCAGGGGGCCCCTACGAGCAGTACTTC.

This chain links TRBV6-1 with TRBJ1-4; 9 bases agree with TRBD1. The CDR3 runs to 19 residues. Trimming took 3 bases from V and 7 from J; bases not matched to a gene: 18. Germline CDR1 MNHNS, CDR2 SASEGT. CDR3: CASSEQNRGPFQFFEKLFF. In DNA, the CDR3 is TGTGCCAGCAGTGAGCAGAACAGGGGGCCTTTTCAATTTTTTGAAAAACTGTTTTTT.

This chain joins TRBV7-9 and TRBJ2-2; tentative D call: TRBD2 (6 bases). CDR3 length: 15 amino acids. Germline lookup yields CDR1 SEHNR and CDR2 FQNEAQ (reference sequence). V was trimmed by 1 base and J by 6 bases, leaving 12 bases between them. The CDR3 reads CASSLETRAAGELFF. In DNA form, the CDR3 reads TGTGCCAGCAGCTTAGAGACTAGGGCGGCCGGGGAGCTGTTTTTT.

The gene calls are TRBV5-8 and TRBJ2-7, with 7 bases identical to TRBD1. The J segment lost 0 bases and the V segment lost 0 bases, leaving 3 bases of the junction unmatched. Germline V gene data show CDR1 as SGHTS and CDR2 as YDEGEE. The CDR3 sequence is 15 residues long. In DNA form, the CDR3 reads TGTGCCAGCAGCTTGGTGGGACAGAGCTCCTACGAGCAGTACTTC. Its translation is CASSLVGQSSYEQYF.

The chain recombines TRBV4-1 with TRBJ2-2, with D tentatively TRBD2 (5 bases). Germline loops: CDR1 MGHRA, CDR2 YSYEKL. V gave up 4 bases and J gave up 2 bases, with 14 bases separating them. The CDR3 loop spans 16 amino acids. The CDR3 protein is CASSPMGGQNTGELFF. The CDR3 DNA reads TGCGCCAGCAGCCCTATGGGCGGGCAAAACACCGGGGAGCTGTTTTTT.

The genes are TRBV6-5 and TRBJ2-5; TRBD2 agrees at 7 bases. The DNA matches TRBJ2-7 better at its end, which makes the J call doubtful. This CDR3 region has 14 residues. Germline V gene lookup returns CDR1 MNHEY and CDR2 SVGAGI. The CDR3 region has the DNA TGTGCCAGCAGTTACTCAGCGGGATACTACGAGCAGTACTTC. As protein: CASSYSAGYYEQYF.

The chain has TRBV25-1 and TRBJ2-2, with 10 positions matching TRBD1. The junction had 12 bases not matched to a gene; V was cut back by 4 bases and J by 10 bases. Germline CDR1 reads MGHDK; CDR2 reads SYGVNS. The CDR3 is made up of 16 amino acids. CDR3 DNA: TGTGCCAGCAGTGCCATGGGACAGGGGTTTGTCGTGGAGCTGTTTTTT. Protein sequence: CASSAMGQGFVVELFF. Based on the CDR3 plus reference TRBV25-1 and TRBJ2-2, the full variable domain is EADIYQTPRYLVIGTGKKITLECSQTMGHDKMYWYQQDPGMELHLIHYSYGVNSTEKGDLSSESTVSRIRTEHFPLTLESARPSHTSQYLCASSAMGQGFVVELFFGEGSRLTVL.

This clone has a handful of counts. The J gene is TRBJ1-1, the V gene TRBV15; 7 bases agree with TRBD1. The CDR3 sequence is 16 residues long. Trimming removed 2 bases from V and 4 bases from J; junction bases left unmatched: 10. Germline V gene data show CDR1 as LNHNV and CDR2 as YYDKDF (reference sequence). Here the CDR3 reads CATSRSRGFSVTEAFF. Written as DNA, the CDR3 is TGTGCCACCAGCAGATCCAGGGGGTTTTCGGTCACTGAAGCTTTCTTT.

A few counts support this clone. The gene calls are TRBV2 and TRBJ2-2, with 12 nucleotides matching TRBD2. After removal of 2 bases from V and 6 bases from J, the junction contained 1 base not matched to a gene. This CDR3 has 15 amino acids. Germline CDR1 is SNHLY and CDR2 is FYNNEI. In DNA form, the CDR3 reads TGTGCCAGCAGTGAACTAGCGGGGGGGGCCGGGGAGCTGTTTTTT. It codes for CASSELAGGAGELFF. Filled out from reference TRBV2 and TRBJ2-2, the complete variable domain reads EPEVTQTPSHQVTQMGQEVILRCVPISNHLYFYWYRQILGQKVEFLVSFYNNEISEKSEIFDDQFSVERPDGSNFTLKIRSTKLEDSAMYFCASSELAGGAGELFFGEGSRLTVL.

This clone was found a few times. The chain carries TRBV10-2 and TRBJ2-7; TRBD1 agrees at 8 bases. The germline V gene encodes CDR1 WSHSY and CDR2 SAAADI. The ends lost 6 bases at V and 5 bases at J; junction bases unmatched: 9. The CDR3 length is 14 residues. The chain's CDR3 is CASRVWDRSNEQYF. In DNA, the CDR3 is TGCGCCAGCAGGGTATGGGACAGGTCCAACGAGCAGTACTTC.

V gene TRBV4-1 combines with J gene TRBJ2-2, with 8 bases identical to TRBD2. V shed 4 bases, J shed 4 bases, and the junction held 8 bases outside the gene matches. Germline lookup yields CDR1 MGHRA and CDR2 YSYEKL. The CDR3 runs to 16 residues. The CDR3 region is CASSPQRGRSTGELFF. The CDR3 bases are TGCGCCAGCAGCCCCCAGCGGGGGCGGAGCACCGGGGAGCTGTTTTTT.

The genes are TRBV10-1 and TRBJ2-1, with 14 bases that match TRBD2. CDR1 is WNHNN and CDR2 is SYGVQD in the germline V gene (reference sequence). V lost 0 bases, J lost 9 bases, and 4 bases stayed unmatched. The CDR3 consists of 16 residues. In DNA form, the CDR3 reads TGCGCCAGCAGTGAGTCTGGGACTAGCGGGAGCCGTGAGCAGTTCTTC. Amino acids: CASSESGTSGSREQFF.

This clone has a handful of counts. CDR3 loop: CASSLASGLFTDTQYF. Here the CDR3 DNA reads TGTGCCAGCAGCTTGGCTAGCGGGCTATTCACAGATACGCAGTATTTT. This sequence joins TRBV5-4 and TRBJ2-3; the match to TRBD2 covers 8 bases. J lost 2 bases, V lost 0 bases, and 5 bases had no gene match. This CDR3 spans 16 amino acids. Germline V gives CDR1 SGHNT, CDR2 YYREEE (reference sequence).